This T cell receptor beta chain was captured by sequencing in a study of T cell responses to AZD1222 COVID-19 vaccine. Overall study findings and caveats: Only five or six AZD1222 recipients tested seropositive at baseline. Females made up more of the donors, who were largely white British, and clonal diversity may have come out too low.

Profiling relied on immunoSEQ multiplex PCR, and the TCRdb table lists in-frame clones only, not all of them. The sample lists roughly 120,000 clones; over 75% were seen once. Germline V gives CDR1 GTSNPN, CDR2 SVGIG (reference sequence). V dropped 0 bases and J dropped 2 bases, with 7 bases sitting between them. The CDR3 has 14 residues. A word on this clone: Its target is unknown.

This TCR came from an adult in good health. The V and J genes are TRBV30 and TRBJ2-2; D is uncertain. The specimen comprised peripheral blood, sampled on day 0 of MenACWY control vaccination. The CDR3 reads CAWSVQANTGELFF. CDR3 bases: TGTGCCTGGAGTGTTCAGGCAAACACCGGGGAGCTGTTTTTT.